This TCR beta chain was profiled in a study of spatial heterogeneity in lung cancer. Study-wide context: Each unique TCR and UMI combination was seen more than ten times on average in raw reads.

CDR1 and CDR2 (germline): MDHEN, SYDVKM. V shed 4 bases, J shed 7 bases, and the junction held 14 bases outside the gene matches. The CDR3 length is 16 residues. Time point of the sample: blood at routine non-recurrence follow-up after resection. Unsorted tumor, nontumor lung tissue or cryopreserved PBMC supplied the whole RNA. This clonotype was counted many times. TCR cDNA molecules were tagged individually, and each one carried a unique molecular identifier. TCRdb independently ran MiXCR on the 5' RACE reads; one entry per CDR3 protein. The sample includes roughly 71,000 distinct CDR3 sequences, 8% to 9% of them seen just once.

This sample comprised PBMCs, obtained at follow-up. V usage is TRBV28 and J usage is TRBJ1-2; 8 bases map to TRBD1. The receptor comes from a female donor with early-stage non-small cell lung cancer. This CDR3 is CASSSGQGSAASGYTF. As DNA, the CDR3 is TGTGCCAGCAGTTCAGGACAGGGAAGTGCGGCGAGTGGCTACACCTTC.